This T cell receptor (beta chain) originates from a study of cytomegalovirus exposure and HLA in healthy donors. Unrecorded immune exposure was likely among donors, who were nominally healthy when sampled. 13 Jbeta primers and 60 Vbeta primers were used for the PCR. Profiled with immunoSEQ multiplex PCR; TCRdb holds only in-frame clones, not every one. The specimen's table records fewer than 85,000 clones. Source material: PBMCs. The receptor was derived from a man aged 30-40 years in good health and CMV-seronegative.

CDR3 protein: CAISELDREETQYF. For the CDR3, the DNA is TGTGCCATCAGTGAATTAGACAGAGAAGAGACCCAGTACTTC. The chain joins TRBV10-3 to TRBJ2-5, with D tentatively TRBD1 (5 bases). Trimming cost V 3 bases and J 3 bases, with 11 bases left between them. There are 14 residues in the CDR3. Germline V gene lookup returns CDR1 ENHRY and CDR2 SYGVKD.